The 15 T cell receptor beta chains below all came from one sample that was sequenced in a study of OX40 agonist ivuxolimab in advanced cancers. Only in-frame clones appear in the TCRdb table, and some are missing; sequencing was by immunoSEQ multiplex PCR. This table holds about 76,000 clones, 85% found once. Material: CD4+ or CD8+ T cells sorted from blood, obtained in a trial of the OX40 agonist ivuxolimab. The source is an adult with an advanced solid tumor such as melanoma, head and neck, liver or kidney cancer.

The rearrangement joins TRBV12-5 to TRBJ1-3; unclear D gene. This CDR3 region has 13 residues. The V and J ends lost 0 bases and 4 bases respectively, with 4 bases between them. Per the germline V gene, CDR1 is LGHNT and CDR2 is FRNRAP. The chain's CDR3 is CASGLVRGNTIYF. The DNA for the CDR3 is TGTGCTAGTGGTTTGGTCAGGGGAAACACCATATATTTT.

V is TRBV11-2 and J is TRBJ2-5; 8 bases align to TRBD2. Germline loops: CDR1 SGHAT, CDR2 FQNNGV. Trimming at V came to 0 bases and at J to 5 bases, leaving 5 bases not matched to a gene. The CDR3 is made up of 15 amino acids. In DNA form, the CDR3 reads TGTGCCAGCAGCTTAGAACCCGGGAGGGGGGAGACCCAGTACTTC. Encoded protein: CASSLEPGRGETQYF.

Only a few counts were recorded for this clone. The chain is built from TRBV16 and TRBJ1-1, with unresolved D. The ends were cut back, 1 base at V and 7 bases at J, with 4 bases in the middle. Germline CDR1 and CDR2: KGHSY and FQNENV. This CDR3 has 11 amino acids. CDR3 region: CASSQYFEAFF. CDR3 nucleotides: TGTGCCAGCAGCCAATATTTTGAAGCTTTCTTT. The entire variable domain, with the rest obtained from reference TRBV16 and TRBJ1-1, is as follows: GEEVAQTPKHLVRGEGQKAKLYCAPIKGHSYVFWYQQVLKNEFKFLISFQNENVFDETGMPKERFSAKCLPNSPCSLEIQATKLEDSAVYFCASSQYFEAFFGQGTRLTVV.

The gene calls are TRBV5-1 and TRBJ2-1; D is possibly TRBD2 (6 bases). Germline assignment: CDR1 SGHRS and CDR2 YFSETQ. CDR3 length: 15 residues. V lost 4 bases to trimming and J lost 0 bases, with 11 bases between them. CDR3 sequence reads: CASSSLASSYNEQFF. CDR3 DNA sequence: TGCGCCAGCAGCAGTCTAGCGAGCTCCTACAATGAGCAGTTCTTC.

The V gene is TRBV19, the J gene TRBJ2-1; TRBD2 matches 9 bases. Germline V gene lookup returns CDR1 LNHDA and CDR2 SQIVND (reference sequence). V shed 6 bases and J 8 bases; nucleotides not matched to a gene: 5. CDR3 length: 13 amino acids. The CDR3 region has the DNA TGTGCCAGTAGACGCGGGAGGGTCTATGAGCAGTTCTTC. Encoded protein: CASRRGRVYEQFF.

The chain combines TRBV12-5 with TRBJ2-7, with TRBD2 identical over 11 bases. Germline assignment: CDR1 LGHNT and CDR2 FRNRAP. With V trimmed by 8 bases and J by 3 bases, 6 bases remained unmatched. The CDR3 spans 14 residues. DNA of the CDR3: TGTGCTAGTACCCTAGCGGGGGGTATCTACGAGCAGTACTTC. This translates into CASTLAGGIYEQYF.

The V and J genes are TRBV9 and TRBJ2-2, with TRBD2 identical over 14 bases. J gave up 6 bases and V 0 bases, and 25 bases lay outside the gene matches. Germline V gene data show CDR1 as SGDLS and CDR2 as YYNGEE. The CDR3 is 24 residues long. CDR3 protein: CASSVEVTSGRAFVHVVGSGELFF. The CDR3, as DNA: TGTGCCAGCAGCGTAGAGGTGACTAGCGGGAGGGCCTTCGTACACGTGGTGGGATCCGGGGAGCTGTTTTTT. Full variable domain (outside the CDR3, taken from reference TRBV9 and TRBJ2-2): DSGVTQTPKHLITATGQRVTLRCSPRSGDLSVYWYQQSLDQGLQFLIQYYNGEERAKGNILERFSAQQFPDLHSELNLSSLELGDSALYFCASSVEVTSGRAFVHVVGSGELFFGEGSRLTVL.

Only one count was recorded for this clone. This sequence joins TRBV14 and TRBJ1-4; D is unclear. Trimming stripped 3 bases from V and 5 bases from J, with 10 bases between. The CDR3 sequence is 14 residues long. CDR1 and CDR2 from the germline V gene are SGHDN and FVKESK. CDR3 protein: CASSQVERNEKLFF. The CDR3 DNA reads TGTGCCAGCAGCCAGGTAGAAAGGAATGAAAAACTGTTTTTT.

This clone was observed a handful of times. The rearrangement uses TRBV4-2 and TRBJ2-7, with D perhaps matching TRBD1 (6 bases). Germline values: CDR1 LGHNA, CDR2 YNFKEQ. There are 17 residues in the CDR3. V lost 0 bases and J lost 3, with 18 bases in between. CDR3 in DNA: TGTGCCAGCAGCCAAGATTCCCTTACAGGGAAGGGCTACGAGCAGTACTTC. The encoded protein is CASSQDSLTGKGYEQYF.

This clone was observed once. The chain links TRBV12-5 to TRBJ1-1; D unclear. CDR1 is LGHNT, CDR2 FRNRAP, per germline. This CDR3 comprises 13 residues. V lost 3 bases and J 5 bases, leaving 10 bases between the germline ends. CDR3 loop: CASGLDGFTEAFF. The CDR3 nucleotides are TGTGCTAGTGGTTTAGATGGGTTTACTGAAGCTTTCTTT.

The J gene is TRBJ2-3, the V gene TRBV6-5; D possibly matches TRBD1 or TRBD2 (5 bases each). CDR1 and CDR2 from the germline V gene are MNHEY and SVGAGI. Trimming removed 8 bases from V and 6 bases from J, with 18 bases in between. The CDR3 sequence is 14 residues long. CDR3 in amino acids: CASSTGTRRDTQYF. The CDR3 DNA reads TGTGCCAGCTCGACCGGGACCCGGCGGGATACGCAGTATTTT.

This chain uses TRBV30 with TRBJ2-2; D might be TRBD2 (5 bases). This CDR3 has 13 amino acids. Per germline, CDR1 GTSNPN and CDR2 SVGIG (reference sequence). With 6 bases removed from V and 4 bases from J, the gap between germline ends came to 12 bases. This chain's CDR3 is CACLVGSTGELFF. The CDR3 bases are TGTGCCTGCCTCGTGGGGAGCACCGGGGAGCTGTTTTTT.

The chain combines TRBV30 with TRBJ1-5; a possible D gene is TRBD1 (5 bases). The ends were cut back, 1 base at V and 4 bases at J, with 11 bases in the middle. Germline CDR1 is GTSNPN and CDR2 is SVGIG (reference sequence). The CDR3 is 14 amino acids. The DNA for the CDR3 is TGTGCCTGGAGTGCTGGGACTGTTAATCAGCCCCAGCATTTT. Its protein is CAWSAGTVNQPQHF.

The CDR3 loop reads CSVRGNSNQPQHF. In nucleotides, the CDR3 is TGCAGCGTTCGCGGGAATAGCAATCAGCCCCAGCATTTT. The chain has TRBV29-1 and TRBJ1-5, with no clear D. CDR3 length: 13 amino acids. Germline CDR1 and CDR2: SQVTM and ANQGSEA. Trimming removed 5 bases at V and 0 bases at J, with 8 bases between.

The chain links TRBV30 to TRBJ2-7; D not resolved. The V end was cut by 1 base, the J end by 3 bases, with 7 bases between. Germline CDR1 GTSNPN, CDR2 SVGIG (reference sequence). The CDR3 is made up of 12 amino acids. CDR3 residues: CAWSARGYEQYF. The CDR3 bases are TGTGCCTGGAGTGCCCGAGGCTACGAGCAGTACTTC. Combining the CDR3 with reference TRBV30 and TRBJ2-7 gives the whole variable domain SQTIHQWPATLVQPVGSPLSLECTVEGTSNPNLYWYRQAAGRGLQLLFYSVGIGQISSEVPQNLSASRPQDRQFILSSKKLLLSDSGFYLCAWSARGYEQYFGPGTRLTVT.